These 16 T cell receptor beta chains share one sample of origin, sequenced in a study of CD8+ T cells in alopecia areata. RNA was isolated and reverse transcribed to cDNA, the sequencing template. Data came from immunoSEQ multiplex PCR; TCRdb stores just in-frame clones and leaves some out. The sample records under 250,000 clones, around 50% being singletons. Sample: CD8+ T cells sorted from blood. These receptors came from a human donor in good health.

The chain couples TRBV7-9 to TRBJ2-7; 10 nucleotides line up with TRBD1. CDR1 and CDR2 (germline): SEHNR, FQNEAQ (reference sequence). The CDR3 extends over 15 amino acids. Trimming took 5 bases from V and 2 from J; bases not matched to a gene: 6. This CDR3 is CASSPGQGKTYEQYF. CDR3 DNA: TGTGCCAGCAGCCCGGGACAGGGGAAAACCTACGAGCAGTACTTC.

This clone was counted a single time. The chain couples TRBV14 to TRBJ1-2; no definite D call. V lost 3 bases, J lost 4 bases, and 12 bases lay in between. Germline lookup yields CDR1 SGHDN and CDR2 FVKESK. This CDR3 has 14 residues. CDR3 amino acids: CASSQGGRLYGYTF. The CDR3, as DNA: TGTGCCAGCAGCCAGGGTGGCAGACTCTATGGCTACACCTTC.

V usage is TRBV7-8 and J usage is TRBJ1-6; D gene unclear. From germline, CDR1 is SGHVS and CDR2 FQNEAQ. Trimming stripped 0 bases from V and 10 bases from J, with 13 bases between. This CDR3 has 15 residues. The CDR3 coding sequence is TGTGCCAGCAGCTTAGCCGTGGACTCCCTATCACCCCTCCACTTT. This encodes CASSLAVDSLSPLHF.

The chain couples TRBV9 to TRBJ2-1, with TRBD2 matching 13 bases. The V gene end was trimmed by 3 bases and the J gene end by 4 bases; junction bases not matched to a gene: 4. CDR3 length: 16 residues. Per germline, CDR1 SGDLS and CDR2 YYNGEE. The CDR3 DNA sequence: TGTGCCAGCAGCGCCCGACTAGCGGGGGGATACAATGAGCAGTTCTTC. Its protein is CASSARLAGGYNEQFF.

The chain is built from TRBV7-9 and TRBJ2-5; 9 bases line up with TRBD2. Trimming at V came to 3 bases and at J to 4 bases, leaving 9 bases not matched to a gene. The CDR3 is 16 residues long. Germline V CDR1 and CDR2: SEHNR, FQNEAQ (reference sequence). The CDR3 DNA sequence: TGTGCCAGCAGCTTCGGTAGCGGGGGCCTCGTAGAGACCCAGTACTTC. This sequence encodes CASSFGSGGLVETQYF.

The J gene is TRBJ2-7, the V gene TRBV13; 9 bases align to TRBD2. CDR1 is PRHDT, CDR2 FYEKMQ, per germline (reference sequence). The junction had 9 bases not matched to a gene; V was cut back by 3 bases and J by 3 bases. This CDR3 spans 16 amino acids. CDR3 loop: CASSFRASGVIYEQYF. DNA of the CDR3: TGTGCCAGCAGCTTTAGGGCTAGCGGGGTAATCTACGAGCAGTACTTC.

The gene calls are TRBV5-4 and TRBJ1-2, with unresolved D. Trimming pared 9 bases from V and 4 bases from J, leaving 10 bases between. The CDR3 consists of 11 residues. The V gene's germline CDR1 is SGHNT and CDR2 YYREEE (reference sequence). The CDR3: CATYDPYGYTF. The CDR3 DNA follows: TGTGCCACCTACGATCCCTATGGCTACACCTTC.

For this clone: The identical CDR3 is also encoded by other nucleotide sequences in the sample. This rearrangement joins TRBV29-1 to TRBJ1-1; D remains unclear. CDR1 is SQVTM and CDR2 is ANQGSEA in the germline V gene. V was trimmed by 4 bases and J by 4 bases, leaving 4 bases between them. There are 10 residues in the CDR3. CDR3 sequence: CSVAGTEAFF. CDR3 DNA: TGCAGCGTTGCAGGCACTGAAGCTTTCTTT.

The sample holds a few counts of this clone. This chain uses TRBV29-1 with TRBJ1-2; 10 positions agree with TRBD1. There are 13 residues in the CDR3. Trimming at V came to 6 bases and at J to 3 bases, leaving 4 bases not matched to a gene. In germline, CDR1 is SQVTM, CDR2 ANQGSEA. In DNA form, the CDR3 reads TGCAGCGTCCGGACAGGGGGTGACTATGGCTACACCTTC. This encodes CSVRTGGDYGYTF. The complete variable domain, with remaining parts taken from reference TRBV29-1 and TRBJ1-2, reads SAVISQKPSRDICQRGTSLTIQCQVDSQVTMMFWYRQQPGQSLTLIATANQGSEATYESGFVIDKFPISRPNLTFSTLTVSNMSPEDSSIYLCSVRTGGDYGYTFGSGTRLTVV.

The CDR3 loop reads CASSSGRGYTF. The DNA for the CDR3 is TGTGCCAGCAGCTCCGGTCGGGGCTACACCTTC. The rearrangement uses TRBV13 and TRBJ1-2, with D uncertain. The V end lost 4 bases, the J end lost 8 bases, and 8 bases lay between the germline ends. This CDR3 region has 11 residues. Germline V gene lookup returns CDR1 PRHDT and CDR2 FYEKMQ (reference sequence).

The V call is TRBV15, the J call TRBJ2-5; D ambiguous. The CDR3 runs to 16 residues. V was trimmed by 3 bases and J by 5 bases, leaving 19 bases between them. Per germline, CDR1 LNHNV and CDR2 YYDKDF (reference sequence). This CDR3 is CATSSTAWQARETQYF. The CDR3 nucleotides read TGTGCCACCAGCAGTACAGCATGGCAGGCGAGGGAGACCCAGTACTTC. The whole variable domain, filled in from reference TRBV15 and TRBJ2-5, reads DAMVIQNPRYQVTQFGKPVTLSCSQTLNHNVMYWYQQKSSQAPKLLFHYYDKDFNNEADTPDNFQSRRPNTSFCFLDIRSPGLGDTAMYLCATSSTAWQARETQYFGPGTRLLVL.

This clone was seen only a few times. The genes are TRBV12-5 and TRBJ2-7; 7 nucleotides align to TRBD2. This CDR3 has 14 residues. Germline assignment: CDR1 LGHNT and CDR2 FRNRAP. V lost 0 bases, J lost 4 bases, and 3 bases stayed unmatched. CDR3 sequence: CASGLVRGGYEQYF. CDR3 in DNA: TGTGCTAGTGGTTTGGTTCGGGGAGGGTACGAGCAGTACTTC.

This chain joins TRBV2 and TRBJ2-1; no clear D gene. The length of the CDR3 is 14 residues. Germline V lookup: CDR1 SNHLY, CDR2 FYNNEI. V was shortened by 0 bases and J by 2 bases, with 5 bases between the two germline ends. DNA of the CDR3: TGTGCCAGCAGTGAAGCGAGAACCTACAATGAGCAGTTCTTC. Encoded protein: CASSEARTYNEQFF.

CDR3 DNA: TGTGCCAGCCGAAAGGGGTTTGTAACTGAAGCTTTCTTT. Translation gives CASRKGFVTEAFF. This chain uses TRBV25-1 with TRBJ1-1; D may be TRBD1 (5 bases). The V and J ends lost 8 bases and 5 bases respectively, with 15 bases between them. The V gene's germline CDR1 is MGHDK and CDR2 SYGVNS. This CDR3 comprises 13 residues.

This chain links TRBV29-1 with TRBJ1-1; 7 nucleotides align to TRBD1. Germline values: CDR1 SQVTM, CDR2 ANQGSEA. Germline trimming cut 8 bases from V and 1 base from J; bases unmatched to any gene: 7. The CDR3 totals 13 residues. The CDR3 nucleotides read TGCAGCATTCCGGGACAGTGGAACACTGAAGCTTTCTTT. It specifies CSIPGQWNTEAFF. The entire variable domain, with the rest obtained from reference TRBV29-1 and TRBJ1-1, is as follows: SAVISQKPSRDICQRGTSLTIQCQVDSQVTMMFWYRQQPGQSLTLIATANQGSEATYESGFVIDKFPISRPNLTFSTLTVSNMSPEDSSIYLCSIPGQWNTEAFFGQGTRLTVV.

This clone was seen more than once but under ten times. The chain employs TRBV18 and TRBJ2-1, with a tentative D call TRBD2 (6 bases). V gave up 3 bases and J gave up 9 bases, with 12 bases separating them. The CDR3 runs to 13 residues. Germline V gives CDR1 KGHSH, CDR2 LQKENI. The CDR3 DNA reads TGTGCCAGCTCACCGACCCTAGCGTCTGAGCAGTTCTTC. This translates into CASSPTLASEQFF.